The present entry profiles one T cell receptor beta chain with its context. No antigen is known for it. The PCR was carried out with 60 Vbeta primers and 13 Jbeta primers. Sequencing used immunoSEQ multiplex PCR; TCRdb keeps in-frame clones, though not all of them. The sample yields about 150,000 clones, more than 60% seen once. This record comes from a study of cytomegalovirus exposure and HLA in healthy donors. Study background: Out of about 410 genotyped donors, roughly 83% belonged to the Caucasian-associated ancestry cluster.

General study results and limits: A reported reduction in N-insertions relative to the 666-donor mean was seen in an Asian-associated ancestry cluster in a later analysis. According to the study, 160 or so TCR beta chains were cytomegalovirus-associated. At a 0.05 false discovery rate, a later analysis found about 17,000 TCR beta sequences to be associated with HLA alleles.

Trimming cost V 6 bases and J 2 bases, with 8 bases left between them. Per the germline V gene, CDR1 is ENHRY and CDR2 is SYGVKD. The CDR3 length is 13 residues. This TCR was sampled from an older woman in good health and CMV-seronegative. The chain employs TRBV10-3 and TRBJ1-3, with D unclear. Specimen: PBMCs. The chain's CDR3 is CAISGVAGNTIYF. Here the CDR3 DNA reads TGTGCCATCAGCGGGGTTGCTGGAAACACCATATATTTT.